These 28 T cell receptor beta chains were sequenced from one sample in a study of shared clonotypes between healthy human individuals. The method was immunoSEQ multiplex PCR; TCRdb's version includes in-frame clones alone and lacks a portion of them. The table lists approximately 1,500,000 clones, about 96% of them singletons, with 0.95% to 1.5% in the top ten. Sequencing was performed on naive CD4+ T cells sorted from blood. Subset described: CD45RA+ positively selected. These receptor sequences come from a man between 25 and 39 years old in good health.

This chain joins TRBV29-1 and TRBJ2-7; 7 nucleotides match TRBD2. V gave up 7 bases and J gave up 3 bases; unmatched junction bases: 3. Per germline, CDR1 SQVTM and CDR2 ANQGSEA. The length of the CDR3 is 11 residues. The CDR3 here is CSARDYYEQYF. In DNA form, the CDR3 reads TGCAGCGCCAGGGACTACTACGAGCAGTACTTC.

This chain joins TRBV2 and TRBJ1-1; weak D call: TRBD1 (5 bases). Looked up from germline, CDR1 is SNHLY and CDR2 is FYNNEI. CDR3 length equals 14 residues. V was trimmed by 8 bases and J by 4 bases, leaving 17 bases between them. The CDR3 nucleotides are TGTGCCAGCGAGTTGGTCGGGGCCGGCACTGAAGCTTTCTTT. It specifies CASELVGAGTEAFF.

The chain's CDR3 is CASSPPSAYRGETQYF. In DNA form, the CDR3 reads TGTGCCAGCTCACCACCATCCGCGTACAGAGGAGAGACCCAGTACTTC. This chain joins TRBV18 and TRBJ2-5; D not resolved. This CDR3 has 16 amino acids. The ends were cut back, 0 bases at V and 4 bases at J, with 15 bases in the middle. CDR1 KGHSH and CDR2 LQKENI come from the germline V gene.

The gene calls are TRBV2 and TRBJ2-5; 7 nucleotides align to TRBD2. The CDR3 contains 14 residues. V shed 8 bases and J 7 bases; nucleotides not matched to a gene: 13. Germline CDR1 reads SNHLY; CDR2 reads FYNNEI. This CDR3 reads CASRGEAVESTQYF. In DNA, the CDR3 is TGTGCCAGCCGGGGGGAGGCAGTGGAATCGACCCAGTACTTC.

Comment on this clone: In the same sample, other DNA sequences code for this CDR3. The rearrangement uses TRBV5-1 and TRBJ2-1; TRBD2 is a possible D gene (5 bases). Trimming removed 0 bases at V and 10 bases at J, with 14 bases between. The CDR3 runs to 14 residues. Germline CDR1 reads SGHRS; CDR2 reads YFSETQ. CDR3 sequence (DNA): TGCGCCAGCAGCTTGGCCAGTCTATCGGGAGAGCAGTTCTTC. This encodes CASSLASLSGEQFF.

This clone was picked up one time. The rearrangement uses TRBV2 and TRBJ2-4; D perhaps matches TRBD2 (6 bases). Germline CDR1 is SNHLY and CDR2 is FYNNEI. This CDR3 region has 18 residues. Deletions cut 6 bases from V and 1 base from J, with 22 bases between. The CDR3 region has the DNA TGTGCCAGCAGCGCCCGGGACTCCCGAACACTGGCCAAAAACATTCAGTACTTC. It translates to CASSARDSRTLAKNIQYF.

CDR3 residues: CACEQGGLMGTQYF. For the CDR3, the DNA is TGTGCCTGTGAGCAGGGCGGCCTCATGGGGACCCAGTACTTC. The V call is TRBV30, the J call TRBJ2-5; D possibly corresponds to TRBD1 (5 bases). CDR3 size: 14 residues. Germline V gives CDR1 GTSNPN, CDR2 SVGIG (reference sequence). Trimming cost V 6 bases and J 7 bases, with 21 bases left between them.

This rearrangement joins TRBV21-1 to TRBJ2-7. TRBV21-1 is a pseudogene locus. The CDR3 extends over 11 amino acids. The CDR3 DNA is TGTGCCAGAGGATCGTTCTACGAGCAGTACTTC. This sequence encodes CARGSFYEQYF.

V and J are TRBV18 and TRBJ1-1; perhaps TRBD1 as D (6 bases). The CDR3 runs to 14 residues. V lost 6 bases to trimming and J lost 1 base, with 12 bases between them. Germline lookup yields CDR1 KGHSH and CDR2 LQKENI. The CDR3 DNA reads TGTGCCAGCTCCCTTTCCAGGGGGAACACTGAAGCTTTCTTT. Its translation is CASSLSRGNTEAFF.

This sequence joins TRBV27 and TRBJ1-4; D is unclear. Per the germline V gene, CDR1 is MNHEY and CDR2 is SMNVEV (reference sequence). The CDR3 has 14 amino acids. Trimming cost V 4 bases and J 13 bases, with 19 bases left between them. The CDR3: CASSSFLRGSGLFF. CDR3 in DNA: TGTGCCAGCAGTTCCTTTCTTAGAGGGTCAGGACTGTTTTTT. Based on the CDR3 plus reference TRBV27 and TRBJ1-4, the full variable domain is EAQVTQNPRYLITVTGKKLTVTCSQNMNHEYMSWYRQDPGLGLRQIYYSMNVEVTDKGDVPEGYKVSRKEKRNFPLILESPSPNQTSLYFCASSSFLRGSGLFFGSGTQLSVL.

The chain uses TRBV5-4 and TRBJ2-1, with 7 bases fitting TRBD2. Germline-derived CDR1 and CDR2 are SGHNT and YYREEE (reference sequence). V lost 3 bases, J lost 6 bases, and 12 bases stayed unmatched. This CDR3 is 16 amino acids long. Here the CDR3 reads CASSSQAGFGGNEQFF. The DNA of the CDR3 is TGTGCCAGCAGCTCTCAAGCGGGATTCGGCGGCAATGAGCAGTTCTTC.

This clone was seen more than once but under ten times. The J gene is TRBJ2-3, the V gene TRBV7-2, with D perhaps TRBD1 (6 bases). The germline V gene encodes CDR1 SGHTA and CDR2 FQGNSA. CDR3 size: 15 residues. The V gene lost 4 bases and the J gene lost 2 bases, with 13 bases spanning the gap. CDR3 DNA: TGTGCCAGCAGCTCGGACAGCGGTTTCACAGATACGCAGTATTTT. This codes for CASSSDSGFTDTQYF. The full variable domain, rest sourced from reference TRBV7-2 and TRBJ2-3, is GAGVSQSPSNKVTEKGKDVELRCDPISGHTALYWYRQSLGQGLEFLIYFQGNSAPDKSGLPSDRFSAERTGGSVSTLTIQRTQQEDSAVYLCASSSDSGFTDTQYFGPGTRLTVL.

The chain recombines TRBV28 with TRBJ2-1; 10 positions match TRBD2. Trimming at V came to 9 bases and at J to 7 bases, leaving 9 bases not matched to a gene. Germline-derived CDR1 and CDR2 are MDHEN and SYDVKM. The CDR3 has 14 residues. In DNA form, the CDR3 reads TGTGCCAGTGTACTAGCGGGAATTTCAAATGAGCAGTTCTTC. It yields the protein CASVLAGISNEQFF. The full variable domain, in which reference TRBV28 and TRBJ2-1 provide the parts outside the CDR3, is DVKVTQSSRYLVKRTGEKVFLECVQDMDHENMFWYRQDPGLGLRLIYFSYDVKMKEKGDIPEGYSVSREKKERFSLILESASTNQTSMYLCASVLAGISNEQFFGPGTRLTVL.

The chain combines TRBV7-9 with TRBJ2-7; TRBD1 agrees at 9 bases. CDR1 is SEHNR and CDR2 is FQNEAQ in the germline V gene (reference sequence). With 0 bases clipped from V and 0 bases from J, the junction kept 12 bases outside the gene matches. The CDR3 has 19 amino acids. The CDR3: CASSLALGSQGAISYEQYF. The CDR3 bases are TGTGCCAGCAGCTTAGCGCTAGGGTCACAGGGGGCTATCTCCTACGAGCAGTACTTC.

V gene TRBV10-3 combines with J gene TRBJ1-3; D is perhaps TRBD1 (5 bases). The CDR3 consists of 13 residues. Germline V CDR1 and CDR2: ENHRY, SYGVKD. The ends were cut back, 2 bases at V and 7 bases at J, with 9 bases in the middle. The CDR3 loop reads CAISERQPNTIYF. The CDR3 DNA follows: TGTGCCATCAGTGAGAGACAGCCTAACACCATATATTTT.

The chain combines TRBV28 with TRBJ2-5; 8 bases map to TRBD1. Trimming removed 8 bases from V and 5 bases from J; junction bases left unmatched: 4. Germline CDR1 and CDR2: MDHEN and SYDVKM. The CDR3 contains 12 residues. The CDR3 is CASQGQVETQYF. The CDR3 DNA follows: TGTGCCAGCCAGGGACAGGTGGAGACCCAGTACTTC.

V and J are TRBV4-3 and TRBJ2-5, with D possibly matching TRBD1 (6 bases). The CDR3 consists of 14 residues. V lost 4 bases to trimming and J lost 2 bases, with 11 bases between them. The germline V gene encodes CDR1 LGHNA and CDR2 YSLEER. The CDR3 here is CASSRFRGQETQYF. The CDR3 region has the DNA TGCGCCAGCAGCCGGTTCAGGGGACAAGAGACCCAGTACTTC.

V is TRBV5-5 and J is TRBJ1-5; D ambiguous. V was trimmed by 2 bases and J by 2 bases, leaving 8 bases between them. This CDR3 comprises 14 residues. Germline lookup yields CDR1 SGHKS and CDR2 YYEKEE (reference sequence). CDR3 DNA: TGTGCCAGCAGCTTACAAGTAGGCAATCAGCCCCAGCATTTT. This translates into CASSLQVGNQPQHF.

The genes are TRBV7-9 and TRBJ2-5; 11 bases line up with TRBD2. The CDR3 loop spans 16 amino acids. The germline gives CDR1 SEHNR, CDR2 FQNEAQ (reference sequence). J lost 2 bases, V lost 1 base, and 3 bases had no gene match. CDR3 in DNA: TGTGCCAGCAGCTTAGAGCGGACTAGCGGGCAAGAGACCCAGTACTTC. This codes for CASSLERTSGQETQYF.

This clone has only one observation. This chain joins TRBV7-7 and TRBJ2-3; D gene uncertain. V lost 1 base and J 7 bases, leaving 9 bases between the germline ends. Per the germline V gene, CDR1 is SSHAT and CDR2 is FNYEAQ (reference sequence). The length of the CDR3 is 13 residues. CDR3: CASSLDAGYTQYF. In DNA, the CDR3 is TGTGCCAGCAGCTTAGACGCTGGATATACGCAGTATTTT.

A single count supports this clone. CDR3 nucleotide sequence: TGCGCCAGCAGCCAAGATGTCGGCAAGAACACCGGGGAGCTGTTTTTT. Translating gives CASSQDVGKNTGELFF. The chain is built from TRBV4-3 and TRBJ2-2; D is ambiguous. Trimming shortened V by 0 bases and J by 1 base, and 9 bases separated the two germline ends. This CDR3 has 16 residues. The germline gives CDR1 LGHNA, CDR2 YSLEER.

This rearrangement joins TRBV5-4 to TRBJ2-1, with 10 bases aligning to TRBD2. The germline gives CDR1 SGHNT, CDR2 YYREEE (reference sequence). CDR3 length equals 19 residues. With V trimmed by 0 bases and J by 0 bases, 9 bases remained unmatched. CDR3 coding DNA: TGTGCCAGCAGCTTGGGGGGAACTAGCGGGAAAAGCTCCTACAATGAGCAGTTCTTC. Translation gives CASSLGGTSGKSSYNEQFF.

This chain uses TRBV18 with TRBJ2-5; 7 bases fit TRBD1. Trimming cost V 3 bases and J 3 bases; bases outside gene matches: 13. Germline V gene sequence: CDR1 KGHSH, CDR2 LQKENI. The CDR3 is made up of 17 amino acids. This CDR3 is CASSPKLRQGTKETQYF. The CDR3 nucleotides are TGTGCCAGCTCACCCAAGCTCAGACAGGGAACAAAAGAGACCCAGTACTTC.

This clone was seen just once. This chain uses TRBV15 with TRBJ1-2; 11 positions match TRBD1. This CDR3 is 18 amino acids long. V lost 3 bases, J lost 7 bases, and 16 bases stayed unmatched. The germline V gene encodes CDR1 LNHNV and CDR2 YYDKDF (reference sequence). In DNA, the CDR3 is TGTGCCACCAGCAGTTTTCCCACCGGGACAGGGGGTGGGAGTGGCTACACCTTC. This sequence encodes CATSSFPTGTGGGSGYTF.

This clone was seen once. Other DNA variants within this sample encode the same CDR3. The J gene is TRBJ1-3, the V gene TRBV9; D is undetermined. Germline loops: CDR1 SGDLS, CDR2 YYNGEE. The CDR3 has 14 residues. Trimming took off 2 bases at V and 1 base at J, with 7 bases between the two ends. The CDR3 loop reads CASSVLGSGNTIYF. DNA for the CDR3: TGTGCCAGCAGCGTTCTGGGGTCTGGAAACACCATATATTTT.

The V and J genes are TRBV9 and TRBJ2-7; 11 bases align to TRBD1. The CDR3 consists of 15 residues. Germline V gives CDR1 SGDLS, CDR2 YYNGEE. Losses at the gene ends were 0 bases for V and 6 bases for J; bases not matched to a gene: 5. The CDR3 bases are TGTGCCAGCAGCGTAGGTGGACAGGGGGCCTCCGAGCAGTACTTC. It codes for CASSVGGQGASEQYF.

This rearrangement joins TRBV28 to TRBJ1-2; 8 nucleotides align to TRBD1. The J segment lost 8 bases and the V segment lost 7 bases, leaving 15 bases of the junction unmatched. Germline CDR1 MDHEN, CDR2 SYDVKM. The CDR3 runs 15 residues. In nucleotides, the CDR3 is TGTGCCAGCAAACTAGGAGGGACAGGCAGTTACGGCTACACCTTC. Protein product: CASKLGGTGSYGYTF.

The chain links TRBV11-2 to TRBJ2-1, with D perhaps TRBD1 (6 bases). Germline CDR1 SGHAT, CDR2 FQNNGV. The CDR3 is 13 residues long. Trimming pared 5 bases from V and 4 bases from J, leaving 9 bases between. The DNA of the CDR3 is TGTGCCAGCAGCGACGACAGGTACAATGAGCAGTTCTTC. It encodes CASSDDRYNEQFF.